Detailed here is one TCR beta chain. The data were obtained in a study of blood T cell repertoires in COVID-19. About the research overall: Spain, Italy and the United States supplied samples that represented acute and convalescent COVID-19. Sources were T cells, B-cell-depleted T cells, or PBMCs; the material itself was cDNA or gDNA.

Authors' methods: By means of reference gene primer amplification, nucleated cell counts were estimated. Sequencing was performed with immunoSEQ multiplex PCR; in TCRdb, only in-frame clones are kept and a portion is missing. Clonal size and the V and J genes are those of that table, whereas D and trimming came from the DNA. The repertoire holds fewer than 150,000 clones, with 65% to 80% as singletons. This clonotype was obtained from a human donor with acute or convalescent COVID-19. The donor label of this sample is uncertain. The sequenced sample was peripheral blood.

CDR3 sequence: CASSVQGGDNEQFF. The DNA of the CDR3 is TGTGCCAGCAGCGTTCAAGGGGGTGACAATGAGCAGTTCTTC. V usage is TRBV28 and J usage is TRBJ2-1; D may be TRBD1 (6 bases). The germline V gene has CDR1 MDHEN and CDR2 SYDVKM. The length of the CDR3 is 14 residues. V lost 6 bases to trimming and J lost 5 bases, with 14 bases between them.